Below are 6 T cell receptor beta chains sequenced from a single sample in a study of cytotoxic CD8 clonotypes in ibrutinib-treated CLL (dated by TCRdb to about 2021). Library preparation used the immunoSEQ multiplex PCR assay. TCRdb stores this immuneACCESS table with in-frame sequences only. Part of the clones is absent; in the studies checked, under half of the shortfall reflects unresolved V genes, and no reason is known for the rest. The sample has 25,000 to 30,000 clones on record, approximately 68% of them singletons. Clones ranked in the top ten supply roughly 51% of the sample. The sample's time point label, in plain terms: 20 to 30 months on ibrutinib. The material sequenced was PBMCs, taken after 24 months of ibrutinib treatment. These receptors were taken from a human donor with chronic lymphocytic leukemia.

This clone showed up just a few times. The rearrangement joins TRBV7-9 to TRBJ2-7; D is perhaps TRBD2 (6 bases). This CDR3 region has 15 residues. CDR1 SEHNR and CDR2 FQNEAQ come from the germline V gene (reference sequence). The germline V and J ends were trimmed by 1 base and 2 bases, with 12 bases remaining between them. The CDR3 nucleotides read TGTGCCAGCAGCTTAGAGGGATCTAGCGCCTACGAGCAGTACTTC. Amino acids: CASSLEGSSAYEQYF.

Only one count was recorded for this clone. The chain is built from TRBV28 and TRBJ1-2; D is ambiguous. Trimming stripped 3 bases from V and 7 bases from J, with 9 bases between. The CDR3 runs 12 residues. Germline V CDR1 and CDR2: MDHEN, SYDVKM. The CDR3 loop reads CASSFIRVGYTF. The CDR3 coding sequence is TGTGCCAGCAGTTTCATCCGGGTTGGCTACACCTTC.

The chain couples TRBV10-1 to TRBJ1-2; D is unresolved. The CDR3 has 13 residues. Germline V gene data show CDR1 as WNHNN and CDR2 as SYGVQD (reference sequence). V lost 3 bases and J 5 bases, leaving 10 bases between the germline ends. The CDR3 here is CASSDHLGYGYTF. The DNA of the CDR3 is TGCGCCAGCAGTGATCATCTAGGGTATGGCTACACCTTC.

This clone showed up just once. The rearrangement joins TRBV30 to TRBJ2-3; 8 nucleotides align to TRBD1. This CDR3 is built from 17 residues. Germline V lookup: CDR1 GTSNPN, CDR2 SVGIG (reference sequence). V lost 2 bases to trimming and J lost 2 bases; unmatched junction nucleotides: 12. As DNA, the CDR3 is TGTGCCTGGAGTCCACCGGGACAGGCTTTTTTCACAGATACGCAGTATTTT. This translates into CAWSPPGQAFFTDTQYF.

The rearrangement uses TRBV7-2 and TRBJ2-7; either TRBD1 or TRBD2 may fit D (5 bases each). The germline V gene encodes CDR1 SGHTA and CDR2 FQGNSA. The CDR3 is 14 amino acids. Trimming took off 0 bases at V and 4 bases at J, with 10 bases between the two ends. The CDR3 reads CASSLAGTDYEQYF. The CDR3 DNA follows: TGTGCCAGCAGCTTAGCGGGGACGGATTACGAGCAGTACTTC. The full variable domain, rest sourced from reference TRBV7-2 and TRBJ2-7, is GAGVSQSPSNKVTEKGKDVELRCDPISGHTALYWYRQSLGQGLEFLIYFQGNSAPDKSGLPSDRFSAERTGGSVSTLTIQRTQQEDSAVYLCASSLAGTDYEQYFGPGTRLTVT.

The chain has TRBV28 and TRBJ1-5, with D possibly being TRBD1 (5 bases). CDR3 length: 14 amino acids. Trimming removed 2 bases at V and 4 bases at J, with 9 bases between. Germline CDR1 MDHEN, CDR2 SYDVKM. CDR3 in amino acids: CASSLGGYNQPQHF. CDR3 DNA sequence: TGTGCCAGCAGTTTAGGGGGGTATAATCAGCCCCAGCATTTT. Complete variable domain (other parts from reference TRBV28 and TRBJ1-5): DVKVTQSSRYLVKRTGEKVFLECVQDMDHENMFWYRQDPGLGLRLIYFSYDVKMKEKGDIPEGYSVSREKKERFSLILESASTNQTSMYLCASSLGGYNQPQHFGDGTRLSIL.